The 20 T cell receptor beta chains presented below share a single source sample, sequenced in a study of radiotherapy plus CTLA-4 blockade in lung cancer. The protocol was immunoSEQ multiplex PCR, while the TCRdb copy is restricted to in-frame clones and leaves out a portion. The table has roughly 46,000 clones, roughly three quarters seen once. This sample comprised peripheral blood, obtained from a patient treated with radiotherapy plus ipilimumab. The receptors were sampled from a human donor with non-small cell lung cancer who had stable disease on radiotherapy plus ipilimumab.

The chain joins TRBV25-1 to TRBJ2-5; 8 positions match TRBD1. In germline, CDR1 is MGHDK, CDR2 SYGVNS. V was clipped by 1 base and J by 4 bases; unmatched bases: 2. CDR3 length: 14 amino acids. The CDR3 protein is CASSESGGAETQYF. DNA of the CDR3: TGTGCCAGCAGTGAATCAGGGGGCGCAGAGACCCAGTACTTC. The whole variable domain, remainder taken from reference TRBV25-1 and TRBJ2-5, is EADIYQTPRYLVIGTGKKITLECSQTMGHDKMYWYQQDPGMELHLIHYSYGVNSTEKGDLSSESTVSRIRTEHFPLTLESARPSHTSQYLCASSESGGAETQYFGPGTRLLVL.

The J gene is TRBJ2-3, the V gene TRBV21-1; no check of the table's D call, TRBD1, against the DNA was made. TRBV21-1 is described as a pseudogene. The CDR3 runs to 18 residues. This CDR3 reads CASSKARRTGAVTDTQYF. The CDR3 coding sequence is TGTGCCAGCAGCAAAGCCCGAAGGACAGGGGCCGTCACAGATACGCAGTATTTT.

J is TRBJ2-3 and V is TRBV7-2; D call uncertain. The CDR3 contains 14 residues. The germline V gene has CDR1 SGHTA and CDR2 FQGNSA. V gave up 6 bases and J gave up 1 base, with 11 bases separating them. The CDR3 bases are TGTGCCAGCAGACAGAGGTCCGGCACAGATACGCAGTATTTT. It yields the protein CASRQRSGTDTQYF.

The rearrangement joins TRBV27 to TRBJ2-1, with D unresolved. The CDR3 loop spans 14 amino acids. Trimming pared 6 bases from V and 0 bases from J, leaving 9 bases between. Germline V gives CDR1 MNHEY, CDR2 SMNVEV (reference sequence). For the CDR3, the DNA is TGTGCCAGCAGAAACTTTAGCTCCTACAATGAGCAGTTCTTC. Translation gives CASRNFSSYNEQFF.

The chain uses TRBV27 and TRBJ1-1; D possibly corresponds to TRBD1 (5 bases). Germline-derived CDR1 and CDR2 are MNHEY and SMNVEV (reference sequence). The CDR3 loop spans 15 amino acids. V was cut by 4 bases and J by 6 bases, with 18 bases left in between. The CDR3 DNA sequence: TGTGCCAGCAGTTCAGAGGGACTCGGGCCCGCTGAAGCTTTCTTT. Protein: CASSSEGLGPAEAFF.

CDR3 DNA: TGTGCCAGCAGTCGGGACAGCACTATATATGGCTACACCTTC. It specifies CASSRDSTIYGYTF. This chain connects TRBV2 to TRBJ1-2, with 7 bases lining up with TRBD1. The CDR3 is made up of 14 amino acids. CDR1 and CDR2 (germline): SNHLY, FYNNEI. V shed 5 bases, J shed 5 bases, and the junction held 8 bases outside the gene matches.

The chain joins TRBV19 to TRBJ2-5; 8 nucleotides match TRBD2. J gave up 5 bases and V 3 bases, and 2 bases lay outside the gene matches. The CDR3 has 13 residues. In germline, CDR1 is LNHDA, CDR2 SQIVND (reference sequence). The CDR3 sequence is CASSIGGRETQYF. CDR3 DNA sequence: TGTGCCAGTAGTATCGGCGGGAGGGAGACCCAGTACTTC.

The chain employs TRBV5-1 and TRBJ2-7; TRBD1 is a possible D gene (5 bases). CDR1 and CDR2 from the germline V gene are SGHRS and YFSETQ. The CDR3 is 15 residues long. V lost 2 bases to trimming and J lost 0 bases, with 12 bases between them. The CDR3, as DNA: TGCGCCAGCAGCTTAGCAGGGTTAAGCTCCTACGAGCAGTACTTC. Translating it yields CASSLAGLSSYEQYF.

The gene calls are TRBV13 and TRBJ1-5, with no clear D. Trimming took 0 bases from V and 7 from J, leaving 10 bases between them. Germline V CDR1 and CDR2: PRHDT, FYEKMQ (reference sequence). There are 14 residues in the CDR3. The DNA for the CDR3 is TGTGCCAGCAGCTTAGGCCGGGGTAGACAGCCCCAGCATTTT. Its translation is CASSLGRGRQPQHF.

The V gene is TRBV15, the J gene TRBJ1-2, with 7 bases that match TRBD1. The ends lost 4 bases at V and 6 bases at J; junction bases unmatched: 5. The CDR3 spans 13 residues. CDR1 is LNHNV and CDR2 is YYDKDF in the germline V gene (reference sequence). The CDR3 sequence is CATSTDREDGYTF. Here the CDR3 DNA reads TGTGCCACCAGCACAGACAGGGAGGATGGCTACACCTTC.

There are a few counts of this clone. The chain recombines TRBV6-6 with TRBJ1-2, with D perhaps matching TRBD1 (5 bases). Trimming took off 2 bases at V and 8 bases at J, with 15 bases between the two ends. CDR3 length: 14 amino acids. Germline loops: CDR1 MNHNY, CDR2 SVGAGI (reference sequence). The CDR3 DNA reads as TGTGCCAGCAGTTACGAGGCCACAGGCATCGGCTACACCTTC. As protein: CASSYEATGIGYTF.

The chain carries TRBV29-1 and TRBJ2-7, with D perhaps assigned TRBD1 or TRBD2 (5 bases each). CDR1 SQVTM and CDR2 ANQGSEA come from the germline V gene. Between the trimmed V and J ends, which lost 4 bases and 9 bases, there was a span of 22 bases. The CDR3 is made up of 14 amino acids. The CDR3 protein is CSVAEGTAVLGQYF. In DNA form, the CDR3 reads TGCAGCGTTGCGGAAGGGACCGCGGTCCTGGGGCAGTACTTC.

This rearrangement joins TRBV5-6 to TRBJ2-5, with D possibly TRBD1 on 6 matching bases. This CDR3 has 14 residues. CDR1 SGHDT and CDR2 YYEEEE come from the germline V gene. Trimming took off 4 bases at V and 4 bases at J, with 14 bases between the two ends. The CDR3 is CASSPPRGGETQYF. The CDR3 DNA reads as TGTGCCAGCAGCCCCCCCAGAGGGGGAGAGACCCAGTACTTC.

J is TRBJ2-2 and V is TRBV4-1; no clear D gene. The CDR3 length is 13 residues. The ends were cut back, 4 bases at V and 3 bases at J, with 6 bases in the middle. Germline CDR1 reads MGHRA; CDR2 reads YSYEKL. The CDR3 DNA follows: TGCGCCAGCAGCCCCACCTACACCGGGGAGCTGTTTTTT. Its translation is CASSPTYTGELFF.

The rearrangement links TRBV4-3 to TRBJ1-2; D is unresolved. The CDR3 sequence is 14 residues long. The V gene's germline CDR1 is LGHNA and CDR2 YSLEER. With 1 base removed from V and 1 base from J, the gap between germline ends came to 7 bases. The CDR3 nucleotides are TGCGCCAGCAGCCAAGCCCTAAATAACTATGGCTACACCTTC. It is translated as CASSQALNNYGYTF.

In DNA form, the CDR3 reads TGCGCCAGCAGTCCAGTTCTAGCGGGTCTATACGAGCAGTACTTC. Its protein is CASSPVLAGLYEQYF. The chain has TRBV10-2 and TRBJ2-7; 8 nucleotides line up with TRBD2. The CDR3 spans 15 residues. Germline CDR1 is WSHSY and CDR2 is SAAADI. V shed 5 bases and J 4 bases; nucleotides not matched to a gene: 10.

V is TRBV5-1 and J is TRBJ2-1; the D is unclear. The CDR3 has 15 residues. Per germline, CDR1 SGHRS and CDR2 YFSETQ. V dropped 2 bases and J dropped 0 bases, with 9 bases sitting between them. The CDR3 DNA is TGCGCCAGCAGCTTTGACGTAAGCTCCTACAATGAGCAGTTCTTC. It is translated as CASSFDVSSYNEQFF.

This clone was observed once. The CDR3 nucleotides read TGTGCCAGCACCGGACAGGGGGCTTGGAACACTGAAGCTTTCTTT. Amino acids: CASTGQGAWNTEAFF. The J gene is TRBJ1-1, the V gene TRBV27, with TRBD1 matching over 11 bases. V lost 7 bases to trimming and J lost 1 base; unmatched junction nucleotides: 5. Germline CDR1 and CDR2: MNHEY and SMNVEV (reference sequence). The CDR3 sequence is 15 residues long.

This clone was recorded a few times. This chain uses TRBV5-1 with TRBJ2-3; 16 positions match TRBD2. The CDR3 runs 18 residues. The V gene's germline CDR1 is SGHRS and CDR2 YFSETQ. V trimming: 3 bases; J trimming: 2 bases; junction bases outside the gene matches: 6. This chain's CDR3 is CASSSGLAGGHNTDTQYF. CDR3 in DNA: TGCGCCAGCAGCTCGGGACTAGCGGGGGGGCATAACACAGATACGCAGTATTTT.

The DNA for the CDR3 is TGTGCCAGCACGGGACCCGACAGTTATACGCAGTATTTT. This codes for CASTGPDSYTQYF. The chain carries TRBV6-5 and TRBJ2-3; D tentatively reads TRBD1 or TRBD2 (5 bases each). Per germline, CDR1 MNHEY and CDR2 SVGAGI. There are 13 residues in the CDR3. Trimming removed 7 bases at V and 7 bases at J, with 15 bases between.